Following are 5 T cell receptor beta chains from one sample sequenced in a study of T cell responses to AZD1222 COVID-19 vaccine. TCRdb keeps only in-frame clones here, not all; method: immunoSEQ multiplex PCR. The sample has around 120,000 clones; roughly 91% are singletons. Sequencing was performed on peripheral blood, taken on day 0 of AZD1222 vaccination. These receptors were collected from an adult in good health.

In its sample, this clone was seen a few times. The V gene is TRBV3-1 (or the pseudogene TRBV3-2), the J gene TRBJ2-2; 8 bases fit TRBD1. Per germline, CDR1 LGHDT and CDR2 YNNKEL (reference sequence). The V and J ends lost 3 bases and 5 bases, in that order; junction bases with no gene match: 5. CDR3 length equals 15 residues. CDR3 residues: CASSQIQGGTGELFF. Written as DNA, the CDR3 is TGTGCCAGCAGCCAGATACAGGGGGGAACCGGGGAGCTGTTTTTT.

The genes are TRBV9 and TRBJ1-1; 7 bases line up with TRBD1. The CDR3 sequence is 13 residues long. CDR1 and CDR2 (germline): SGDLS, YYNGEE. V was pared by 3 bases and J by 3 bases, with 2 bases of the junction left unmatched. In nucleotides, the CDR3 is TGTGCCAGCAGCGAAACAGGGGACACTGAAGCTTTCTTT. Its protein is CASSETGDTEAFF.

This chain connects TRBV10-3 to TRBJ1-3; D not certain. The germline V and J ends were trimmed by 11 bases and 1 base, with 15 bases remaining between them. The CDR3 contains 14 residues. CDR1 and CDR2 (germline): ENHRY, SYGVKD. This chain's CDR3 is CALSFGPSGNTIYF. DNA of the CDR3: TGTGCCCTTTCCTTTGGACCTTCTGGAAACACCATATATTTT.

The chain links TRBV19 to TRBJ1-5; the D is unclear. The germline V and J ends were trimmed by 5 bases and 7 bases, with 9 bases remaining between them. The CDR3 loop spans 12 amino acids. Germline V gene lookup returns CDR1 LNHDA and CDR2 SQIVND (reference sequence). The CDR3: CASSFPGQPQHF. Written as DNA, the CDR3 is TGTGCCAGTAGTTTTCCGGGGCAGCCCCAGCATTTT. Combining the CDR3 with reference TRBV19 and TRBJ1-5 gives the whole variable domain DGGITQSPKYLFRKEGQNVTLSCEQNLNHDAMYWYRQDPGQGLRLIYYSQIVNDFQKGDIAEGYSVSREKKESFPLTVTSAQKNPTAFYLCASSFPGQPQHFGDGTRLSIL.

The rearrangement links TRBV3-1 (or the pseudogene TRBV3-2) to TRBJ2-1, with 8 bases lining up with TRBD1. The CDR3 sequence is 18 residues long. V gave up 7 bases and J gave up 6 bases; unmatched junction bases: 20. Germline CDR1 reads LGHDT; CDR2 reads YNNKEL (reference sequence). CDR3 in amino acids: CASTKDRAHLIRRNEQFF. The CDR3 nucleotides are TGTGCCAGCACCAAGGACAGGGCCCATCTCATCAGACGCAATGAGCAGTTCTTC.